One sample yielded the 6 T cell receptor beta chains listed below, sequenced in a study of Ad26.COV2.S vaccination and SARS-CoV-2 variants. Sequenced by immunoSEQ multiplex PCR; TCRdb stores in-frame clones only, minus some. The table has approximately 400,000 clones, roughly nine tenths seen once. The sample consisted of peripheral blood, taken after recovery from COVID-19. These receptors originate from a human donor who had recovered from COVID-19.

The V gene is TRBV10-3, the J gene TRBJ1-4; tentatively, D is TRBD1 (5 bases). From germline, CDR1 is ENHRY and CDR2 SYGVKD. Trimming pared 7 bases from V and 3 bases from J, leaving 9 bases between. The length of the CDR3 is 13 residues. The CDR3 reads CAIMAGANEKLFF. In nucleotides, the CDR3 is TGTGCCATCATGGCGGGGGCTAATGAAAAACTGTTTTTT.

This sequence joins TRBV14 and TRBJ2-5; 9 bases fit TRBD2. Germline CDR1 reads SGHDN; CDR2 reads FVKESK. This CDR3 has 17 amino acids. V was pared by 0 bases and J by 6 bases, with 11 bases of the junction left unmatched. In DNA form, the CDR3 reads TGTGCCAGCAGCCAAGATCTTCCCTCTAGCGGGACGCAGACCCAGTACTTC. Translated: CASSQDLPSSGTQTQYF.

This clone appeared a few times. The V call is TRBV7-8, the J call TRBJ2-3; TRBD1 might be the D (5 bases). CDR3 length equals 16 residues. V lost 5 bases and J lost 1, with 16 bases in between. CDR1 and CDR2 (germline): SGHVS, FQNEAQ. CDR3 region: CASSIRRAKGTDTQYF. CDR3 DNA: TGTGCCAGCAGCATACGCAGGGCGAAGGGCACAGATACGCAGTATTTT.

This chain uses TRBV2 with TRBJ2-1; 7 bases are a match to TRBD2. The germline V gene encodes CDR1 SNHLY and CDR2 FYNNEI. The CDR3 extends over 17 amino acids. The junction had 14 bases not matched to a gene; V was cut back by 0 bases and J by 9 bases. The CDR3 reads CASSEAGGRLAGGEQFF. In nucleotides, the CDR3 is TGTGCCAGCAGTGAAGCGGGGGGGAGGCTAGCAGGAGGTGAGCAGTTCTTC.

The V call is TRBV27, the J call TRBJ2-1, with TRBD1 matching over 8 bases. CDR3 length equals 16 residues. Trimming took 3 bases from V and 8 from J; bases not matched to a gene: 12. From germline, CDR1 is MNHEY and CDR2 SMNVEV (reference sequence). For the CDR3, the DNA is TGTGCCAGCAGTTTTGTTCCGGGACAGGCATCCGATGAGCAGTTCTTC. It encodes CASSFVPGQASDEQFF.

The J gene is TRBJ1-3, the V gene TRBV9, with 8 positions matching TRBD1. Looked up from germline, CDR1 is SGDLS and CDR2 is YYNGEE. This CDR3 has 14 amino acids. V lost 3 bases and J lost 3; bases outside the gene matches: 2. The CDR3: CASSAQGVGNTIYF. The DNA of the CDR3 is TGTGCCAGCAGCGCACAGGGGGTTGGAAACACCATATATTTT.